The next 5 T cell receptor beta chains were all read from a single sample in a study of blood T cell repertoires in COVID-19 (dated by TCRdb to about 2020). The protocol used for the library was the immunoSEQ multiplex PCR assay. TCRdb provides this immuneACCESS table in a form limited to in-frame rearrangements. Some clones are lacking; in checked studies, under half of them reflect an unresolved V gene, and why the rest are absent is not known. The sample profile shows fewer than 300,000 clones; 80% to 95% of them were found once. 1% to 1.3% of the sample lies in the top ten. The sample taken for sequencing was PBMCs or T cells enriched from blood (not recorded which). The receptors originated from a woman between 25 and 40 years old who had recovered from COVID-19.

This sequence joins TRBV5-5 and TRBJ2-3; TRBD1 matches at 7 bases. Germline values: CDR1 SGHKS, CDR2 YYEKEE (reference sequence). V lost 2 bases and J lost 3; bases outside the gene matches: 9. The CDR3 has 16 residues. This CDR3 is CASSLRQGLGTDTQYF. The CDR3 DNA is TGTGCCAGCAGCTTACGACAGGGTTTAGGAACAGATACGCAGTATTTT.

This CDR3 is CASSWGTSGSNEQFF. Written as DNA, the CDR3 is TGTGCCAGCAGCTGGGGGACTAGCGGATCCAATGAGCAGTTCTTC. J is TRBJ2-1 and V is TRBV5-4, with 11 bases identical to TRBD2. Germline V CDR1 and CDR2: SGHNT, YYREEE (reference sequence). With V trimmed by 3 bases and J by 6 bases, 5 bases remained unmatched. The CDR3 runs to 15 residues.

This rearrangement joins TRBV19 to TRBJ1-2; 7 positions match TRBD1. J gave up 0 bases and V 6 bases, and 4 bases lay outside the gene matches. CDR3 length: 14 residues. Germline V CDR1 and CDR2: LNHDA, SQIVND (reference sequence). The DNA of the CDR3 is TGTGCCAGTAGGACAGGGCCTTCTAACTATGGCTACACCTTC. This codes for CASRTGPSNYGYTF.

V is TRBV6-5 and J is TRBJ2-1; TRBD1 is a possible D gene (5 bases). The CDR3 sequence is 14 residues long. CDR1 and CDR2 (germline): MNHEY, SVGAGI. Trimming left V 4 bases short and J 5 bases short, with 12 bases between. The CDR3 loop reads CASSLGVLDNEQFF. In nucleotides, the CDR3 is TGTGCCAGCAGTTTAGGGGTCCTTGACAATGAGCAGTTCTTC.

The rearrangement joins TRBV28 to TRBJ1-2, with 11 bases that match TRBD1. CDR1 and CDR2 from the germline V gene are MDHEN and SYDVKM. The CDR3 sequence is 14 residues long. Trimming took 6 bases from V and 4 from J; bases not matched to a gene: 4. CDR3 region: CASRSGTGGYGYTF. The CDR3, as DNA: TGTGCCAGCAGGTCCGGGACAGGGGGCTATGGCTACACCTTC.